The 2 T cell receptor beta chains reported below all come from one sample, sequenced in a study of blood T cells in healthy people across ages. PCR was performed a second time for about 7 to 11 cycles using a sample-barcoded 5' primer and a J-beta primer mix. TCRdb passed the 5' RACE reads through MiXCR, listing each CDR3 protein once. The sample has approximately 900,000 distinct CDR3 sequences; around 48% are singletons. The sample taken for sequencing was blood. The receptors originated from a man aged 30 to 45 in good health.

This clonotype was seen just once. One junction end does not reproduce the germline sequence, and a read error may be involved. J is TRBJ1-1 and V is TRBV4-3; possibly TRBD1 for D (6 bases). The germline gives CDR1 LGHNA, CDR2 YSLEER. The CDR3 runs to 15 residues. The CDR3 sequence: CASSQDRTVNPEAFF. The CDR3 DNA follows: TGCGCCAGCAGCCAAGATAGGACAGTGAACCCTGAAGCTTTCTTT.

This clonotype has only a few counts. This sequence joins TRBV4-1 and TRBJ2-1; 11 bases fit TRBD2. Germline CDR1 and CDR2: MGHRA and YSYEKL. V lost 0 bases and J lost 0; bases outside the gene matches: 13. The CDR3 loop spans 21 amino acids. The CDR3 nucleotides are TGCGCCAGCAGCCAAGATTCTGTGGCTAGCGGGGGGCGAAGCTCCTACAATGAGCAGTTCTTC. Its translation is CASSQDSVASGGRSSYNEQFF.